The clone carrying this T cell receptor (beta chain) showed up just once. The sample is drawn from a study of tumor-infiltrating lymphocytes in oesophageal squamous cell carcinoma. CDR1 KGHDR and CDR2 SFDVKD come from the germline V gene. V was trimmed by 5 bases and J by 6 bases, leaving 4 bases between them. The CDR3 is 11 amino acids. TCRdb reanalysed the PCR reads using MiXCR and keeps one entry per CDR3 protein. The sample consists of 11,000 to 15,000 distinct CDR3 sequences, over 40% of them appearing once. The gene calls are TRBV24-1 and TRBJ2-1, with D unresolved. The clonotype comes from a male donor with esophageal squamous cell carcinoma. Sequenced input: blood. As DNA, the CDR3 is TGTGCCACCAGTGCCCTCAATGAGCAGTTCTTC. Protein sequence: CATSALNEQFF.